The T cell receptor (beta chain) described here comes from a study of CXCR3-negative and CXCR3-positive naive CD8 T cells. General study findings and limits: Whereas memory cells differed, naive CXCR3-negative and CXCR3-positive cells shared similar TRBV-TRBJ usage. The study found comparably high diversity in both naive subsets and much lower diversity in memory CD8+ cells. CXCR3-negative naive cells had less hydrophobic TRB CDR3s than did CXCR3-positive naive cells.

Each TRB cDNA library was prepared by 5' RACE (with UMI labels). TCRdb reprocessed the 5' RACE reads and reports one entry per CDR3 protein, with no DNA. The sample yields some 150,000 distinct CDR3 sequences, of which the top ten take up under 0.5%. The V gene's germline CDR1 is MGHRA and CDR2 YSYEKL. The CDR3 is 16 residues long. CD45RO-CCR7+CD27+CD95- cells counted as naive CD8+ T cells. Worth noting for this clonotype: Its antigen remains unidentified.

Sequenced sample: naive CXCR3+ CD8+ T cells from blood. Regarding subset: CD45RO-CCR7+CD27+CD95- naive CD8+ T cells expressing CXCR3 (TNR3+). The chain links TRBV4-1 to TRBJ2-5; absent DNA, TCRdb's TRBD1 call cannot be checked. The TCR comes from a human donor in good health. Some clones in this sample may be carry-over from other donors' samples. The CDR3 here is CASSPRGDRVEETQYF.